The source of this TCR beta chain is a study of a mutant IDH1 vaccine in newly diagnosed glioma. Study at large: Most patients had radiochemotherapy with temozolomide before enrollment; others had one alone.

A note on this clone: Its target is unknown.

V was trimmed by 1 base and J by 0 bases, leaving 5 bases between them. Germline loops: CDR1 SGHNT, CDR2 YYREEE (reference sequence). This CDR3 is 14 amino acids long. Clones were read by immunoSEQ multiplex PCR, and TCRdb kept only the in-frame ones, dropping some. There are 50,000 to 65,000 clones in the sample; approximately 78% occur only once, and roughly a fifth lies in the top ten. The time point is: baseline, week 1 (first vaccination visit). Treatment reported: pre-vaccination baseline after standard-of-care therapy. Donor diagnoses consisted of new WHO grade 3 or 4 IDH1-mutant, ATRX-lost astrocytomas. Notes on the study in general: Among top peripheral T cell clonotypes, changes seemed unrelated to pseudoprogression.

This chain uses TRBV5-4 with TRBJ1-5; the D gene is possibly TRBD1 (5 bases). This clonotype was obtained from a young man with glioma. The material was PBMCs, obtained from a glioma patient treated with radiotherapy, temozolomide or both. CDR3 amino acids: CASSLRGSNQPQHF. CDR3 DNA sequence: TGTGCCAGCAGCTTGAGGGGTAGCAATCAGCCCCAGCATTTT.